Below, 5 T cell receptor beta chains from the same sample are listed, as sequenced in a study of T cell repertoires in cytomegalovirus infection. Using its own MiXCR run on the reads, TCRdb lists one record per CDR3 protein. The table has 150,000 to 200,000 distinct CDR3 sequences, 13% to 15% seen once. The sample was PBMCs. These receptors were obtained from a human donor in good health (CMV status not recorded). Some clones in this sample may be carry-over from other donors' samples.

About this clonotype itself: Given a much more abundant clone one base away, this may be a read error. This chain uses TRBV6-4 with TRBJ2-1; D may be TRBD2 (5 bases). V lost 4 bases and J lost 8, with 18 bases in between. The CDR3 runs 15 residues. CDR1 is MRHNA, CDR2 SNTAGT, per germline. Written as DNA, the CDR3 is TGTGCCAGCAGTGTTCTAGTGGGAGCGTACGATGAGCAGTTCTTC. Protein product: CASSVLVGAYDEQFF.

The rearrangement uses TRBV18 and TRBJ2-1; D is unclear. Per the germline V gene, CDR1 is KGHSH and CDR2 is LQKENI. Trimming removed 0 bases from V and 9 bases from J, with 12 bases in between. The CDR3 is made up of 14 amino acids. The CDR3 spells CASSPPKGSAEQFF. CDR3 coding DNA: TGTGCCAGCTCACCACCCAAGGGTTCGGCTGAGCAGTTCTTC.

This clonotype was counted at least ten times. The CDR3 DNA follows: TGTGCCAGCACCCACTGGAAGGGAGTATCCTACAATGAGCAGTTCTTC. It yields the protein CASTHWKGVSYNEQFF. This chain connects TRBV11-2 to TRBJ2-1; maybe TRBD2 (5 bases). The CDR3 contains 16 residues. Germline V gene data show CDR1 as SGHAT and CDR2 as FQNNGV. Between the trimmed V and J ends, which lost 7 bases and 1 base, there was a span of 17 bases.

This chain links TRBV7-9 with TRBJ2-1, with D possibly matching TRBD2 (6 bases). V dropped 1 base and J dropped 10 bases, with 11 bases sitting between them. The CDR3 is 13 residues long. The germline V gene encodes CDR1 SEHNR and CDR2 FQNEAQ (reference sequence). The CDR3 loop reads CASSLVGGVEQFF. In nucleotides, the CDR3 is TGTGCCAGCAGCTTAGTGGGGGGTGTGGAGCAGTTCTTC.

This clonotype has at least ten counts. This chain uses TRBV7-9 with TRBJ2-5; D gene ambiguous. CDR3 size: 12 residues. Trimming took 4 bases from V and 3 from J, leaving 6 bases between them. In germline, CDR1 is SEHNR, CDR2 FQNEAQ (reference sequence). CDR3 loop: CASSSVKETQYF. In DNA form, the CDR3 reads TGTGCCAGCAGCTCTGTTAAAGAGACCCAGTACTTC.